The source of this T cell receptor beta chain is a study of OX40 agonist ivuxolimab in advanced cancers. Overall study: The patients' treatment was ivuxolimab, an agonistic anti-OX40 (CD134) antibody. Study conclusions and caveats: Still undetermined is the antigen specificity of the expanded peripheral T cells.

As to this clone: Its antigen is unidentified.

This CDR3 has 14 amino acids. The V gene's germline CDR1 is SQVTM and CDR2 ANQGSEA. V dropped 4 bases and J dropped 0 bases, with 13 bases sitting between them. Sequenced by immunoSEQ multiplex PCR; TCRdb stores in-frame clones only, minus some. The table lists tens of thousands of clones, approximately 91% of them singletons. This TCR came from an adult with an advanced solid tumor such as melanoma, head and neck, liver or kidney cancer. The sequenced sample was CD4+ or CD8+ T cells sorted from blood, obtained in a trial of the OX40 agonist ivuxolimab. This chain joins TRBV29-1 and TRBJ2-7; a possible D gene is TRBD1 (5 bases). The CDR3 DNA sequence: TGCAGCGTTGTACGACAGTCGAGCTCCTACGAGCAGTACTTC. It yields the protein CSVVRQSSSYEQYF.